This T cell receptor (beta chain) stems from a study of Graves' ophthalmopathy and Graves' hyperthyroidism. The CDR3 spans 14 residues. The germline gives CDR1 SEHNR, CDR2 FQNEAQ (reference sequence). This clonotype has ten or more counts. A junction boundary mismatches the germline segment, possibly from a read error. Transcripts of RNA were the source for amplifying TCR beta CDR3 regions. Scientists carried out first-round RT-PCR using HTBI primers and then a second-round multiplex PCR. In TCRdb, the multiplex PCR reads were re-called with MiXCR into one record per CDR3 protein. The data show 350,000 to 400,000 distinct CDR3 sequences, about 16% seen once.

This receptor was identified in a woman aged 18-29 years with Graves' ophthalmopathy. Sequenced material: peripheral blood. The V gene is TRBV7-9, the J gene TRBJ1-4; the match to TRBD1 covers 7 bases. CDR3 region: CASEPGQSNEKLFF. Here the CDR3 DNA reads TGCGCCAGCGAACCGGGACAGTCTAATGAAAAACTGTTTTTT. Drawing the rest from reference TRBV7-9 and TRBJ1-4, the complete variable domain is DTGVSQNPRHKITKRGQNVTFRCDPISEHNRLYWYRQTLGQGPEFLTYFQNEAQLEKSRLLSDRFSAERPKGSFSTLEIQRTEQGDSAMYLCASEPGQSNEKLFFGSGTQLSVL.